This note documents a single TCR beta chain sequence. This entry is derived from a study of blood T cell repertoires in COVID-19. Study-wide context: There were acute and convalescent COVID-19 samples, and they came from the United States, Italy and Spain.

The CDR3 spans 13 residues. V shed 5 bases and J shed 4 bases, with 11 bases lying between them. Germline V lookup: CDR1 SQVTM, CDR2 ANQGSEA. Assay used: immunoSEQ multiplex PCR; TCRdb lists only in-frame clones, some missing. The sample includes about 230,000 clones, around 78% of them seen just once. The sequencing sample was made of peripheral blood. V usage is TRBV29-1 and J usage is TRBJ2-2, with TRBD1 as a possible D gene (6 bases). This TCR was sampled from a woman between 65 and 79 years old with active or convalescent COVID-19. CDR3 coding DNA: TGCAGCGTTAACAGGGTAGGCACCGGGGAGCTGTTTTTT. Translating gives CSVNRVGTGELFF.